The 14 T cell receptor beta chains below all came from one sample that was sequenced in a study of metastatic and nonmetastatic thyroid tumors (dated by TCRdb to the early 2020s). Before undergoing thyroid surgery, none of the patients had been given any kind of treatment. Receptors were amplified or captured by PCR. Sequenced on an Illumina HiSeq 4000. The raw public reads went through TCRdb reprocessing: fastp at Q25, MiXCR clone calling, in-frame beta chains kept. The sample data list some 26,000 clones, and roughly 4% of these were observed just once. Clones ranked in the top ten supply under 4% of the sample. The sample taken for sequencing was blood. The receptors were gathered from a male donor with papillary thyroid cancer or a benign thyroid nodule (not recorded which). Some clones in this sample may be carry-over from other donors' samples.

This clone came up many times. CDR3 nucleotides: TGTGCCAGCAGCCAAGGGGGAAGGGGGCGGCGGGAGACCCAGTACTTC. Amino acids: CASSQGGRGRRETQYF. J is TRBJ2-5 and V is TRBV3-1, with TRBD1 matching over 7 bases. Trimming removed 1 base from V and 5 bases from J; junction bases left unmatched: 10. Germline V gene sequence: CDR1 LGHDT, CDR2 YNNKEL (reference sequence). This CDR3 has 16 residues.

The CDR3 region is CASSWRGYGELFF. For the CDR3, the DNA is TGTGCCAGCAGCTGGAGGGGTTACGGGGAGCTGTTTTTT. The rearrangement links TRBV6-2 or TRBV6-3 to TRBJ2-2; D might be TRBD2 (6 bases). The CDR3 totals 13 residues. The germline V gene encodes CDR1 MNHEY and CDR2 SVGEGT. The V and J ends lost 6 bases and 7 bases respectively, with 12 bases between them.

The chain employs TRBV12-3 or TRBV12-4 and TRBJ1-1, with 10 positions matching TRBD1. The CDR3 extends over 14 amino acids. V lost 5 bases to trimming and J lost 4 bases; unmatched junction nucleotides: 4. CDR3 in amino acids: CASSKRTGGTEAFF. The CDR3 DNA reads as TGTGCCAGCAGTAAGAGGACAGGGGGCACTGAAGCTTTCTTT.

This clone was observed a few times. This sample includes further DNA sequences coding for the same CDR3. This chain joins TRBV28 and TRBJ1-6; 7 nucleotides line up with TRBD1. V trimming: 4 bases; J trimming: 5 bases; junction bases outside the gene matches: 2. There are 14 residues in the CDR3. The V gene's germline CDR1 is MDHEN and CDR2 SYDVKM. The CDR3 DNA sequence: TGTGCCAGCAGTTGGGACAGAGATAATTCACCCCTCCACTTT. It codes for CASSWDRDNSPLHF.

The J gene is TRBJ2-2, the V gene TRBV20-1, with 11 bases lining up with TRBD2. CDR1 and CDR2 (germline): DFQATT, SNEGSKA (reference sequence). Losses at the gene ends were 0 bases for V and 5 bases for J; bases not matched to a gene: 5. The CDR3 contains 16 residues. In DNA form, the CDR3 reads TGCAGTGCTAGAGATGCACTAGCGGGAGAAACCGGGGAGCTGTTTTTT. Protein sequence: CSARDALAGETGELFF.

This clone has only a few counts. The rearrangement joins TRBV9 to TRBJ2-3, with TRBD2 identical over 9 bases. The CDR3 spans 16 residues. V lost 2 bases to trimming and J lost 2 bases; unmatched junction nucleotides: 6. Looked up from germline, CDR1 is SGDLS and CDR2 is YYNGEE. Here the CDR3 reads CASSVGLAGPTDTQYF. CDR3 DNA: TGTGCCAGCAGCGTGGGACTAGCAGGCCCCACAGATACGCAGTATTTT.

The rearrangement joins TRBV28 to TRBJ1-1, with TRBD1 as a possible D gene (5 bases). The germline gives CDR1 MDHEN, CDR2 SYDVKM. The CDR3 totals 15 residues. Between the trimmed V and J ends, which lost 6 bases and 9 bases, there was a span of 23 bases. The CDR3 DNA sequence: TGTGCCAGCAGATTACAGGCCATACTAAAAACTAAAGCTTTCTTT. It encodes CASRLQAILKTKAFF.

The chain is built from TRBV4-3 and TRBJ1-1, with unresolved D. This CDR3 has 19 residues. The germline V gene encodes CDR1 LGHNA and CDR2 YSLEER. Trimming removed 0 bases at V and 1 base at J, with 21 bases between. The CDR3 DNA follows: TGCGCCAGCAGCCAAGAAGGCTTTGGGAGGGTCGGACCGAACACTGAAGCTTTCTTT. It translates to CASSQEGFGRVGPNTEAFF.

This clone was detected a few times. The chain employs TRBV11-2 and TRBJ2-2; D unclear. This CDR3 comprises 15 residues. The germline V and J ends were trimmed by 1 base and 2 bases, with 8 bases remaining between them. Germline V gene lookup returns CDR1 SGHAT and CDR2 FQNNGV. CDR3: CASSLARGNTGELFF. The CDR3 DNA sequence: TGTGCCAGCAGCTTAGCTCGCGGAAACACCGGGGAGCTGTTTTTT.

This chain joins TRBV18 and TRBJ1-2; no reliable D call. The CDR3 length is 16 residues. Deletions cut 4 bases from V and 0 bases from J, with 15 bases between. Germline CDR1 reads KGHSH; CDR2 reads LQKENI. CDR3 nucleotides: TGTGCCAGCTCACTCGAACGGGGTGTAGCTAACTATGGCTACACCTTC. Residues: CASSLERGVANYGYTF.

This clone was seen more than once but under ten times. The chain combines TRBV6-1 with TRBJ2-7; D gene unclear. V shed 2 bases and J shed 0 bases, with 11 bases lying between them. CDR1 is MNHNS, CDR2 SASEGT, per germline. This CDR3 contains 15 residues. CDR3 DNA sequence: TGTGCCAGCAGTGAATTCCAGGTAGTCTCCTACGAGCAGTACTTC. Translated: CASSEFQVVSYEQYF.

This clone is labeled as medium-sized (0.01 to 0.1%). This chain links TRBV6-1 with TRBJ1-1; D remains ambiguous. From germline, CDR1 is MNHNS and CDR2 SASEGT. V lost 7 bases and J lost 1, with 10 bases in between. The CDR3 totals 13 residues. As DNA, the CDR3 is TGTGCCAGCATTCGGTGGGAGAACACTGAAGCTTTCTTT. It yields the protein CASIRWENTEAFF.

This clone was recorded a few times. The CDR3 here is CASSAPMGGRGYTF. The CDR3, as DNA: TGTGCCAGCAGTGCCCCTATGGGGGGCAGGGGCTACACCTTC. The gene calls are TRBV28 and TRBJ1-2; D perhaps matches TRBD1 (6 bases). Between the trimmed V and J ends, which lost 5 bases and 8 bases, there was a span of 18 bases. The germline V gene has CDR1 MDHEN and CDR2 SYDVKM. This CDR3 region has 14 residues.

In this sample, this clone turned up many times. The V call is TRBV4-1, the J call TRBJ2-2; the D gene is possibly TRBD2 (6 bases). The ends were cut back, 4 bases at V and 0 bases at J, with 9 bases in the middle. CDR1 and CDR2 from the germline V gene are MGHRA and YSYEKL. This CDR3 has 15 residues. The CDR3 sequence is CASSPGTANTGELFF. The CDR3 coding sequence is TGCGCCAGCAGCCCAGGGACTGCGAACACCGGGGAGCTGTTTTTT.